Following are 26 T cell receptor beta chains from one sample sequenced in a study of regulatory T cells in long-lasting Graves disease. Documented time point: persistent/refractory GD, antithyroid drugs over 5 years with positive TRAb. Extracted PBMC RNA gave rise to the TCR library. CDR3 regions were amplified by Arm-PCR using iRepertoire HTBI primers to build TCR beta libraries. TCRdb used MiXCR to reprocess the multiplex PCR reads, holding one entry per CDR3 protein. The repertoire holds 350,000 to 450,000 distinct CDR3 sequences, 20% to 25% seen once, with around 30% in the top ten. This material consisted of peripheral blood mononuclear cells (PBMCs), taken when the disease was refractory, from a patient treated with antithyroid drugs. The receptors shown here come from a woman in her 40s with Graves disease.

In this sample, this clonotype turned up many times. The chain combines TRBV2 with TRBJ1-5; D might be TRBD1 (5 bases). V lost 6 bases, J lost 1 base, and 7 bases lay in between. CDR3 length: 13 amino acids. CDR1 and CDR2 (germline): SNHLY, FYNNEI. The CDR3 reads CASRGDSNQPQHF. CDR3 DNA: TGTGCCAGCAGAGGGGACAGCAATCAGCCCCAGCATTTT. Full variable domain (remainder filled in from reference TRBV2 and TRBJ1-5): EPEVTQTPSHQVTQMGQEVILRCVPISNHLYFYWYRQILGQKVEFLVSFYNNEISEKSEIFDDQFSVERPDGSNFTLKIRSTKLEDSAMYFCASRGDSNQPQHFGDGTRLSIL.

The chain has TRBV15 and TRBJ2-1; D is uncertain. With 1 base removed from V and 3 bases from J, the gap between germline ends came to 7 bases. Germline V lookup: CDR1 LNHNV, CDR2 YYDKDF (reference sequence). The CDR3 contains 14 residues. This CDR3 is CATSRGKDYNEQFF. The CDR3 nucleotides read TGTGCCACCAGCAGAGGGAAGGACTACAATGAGCAGTTCTTC.

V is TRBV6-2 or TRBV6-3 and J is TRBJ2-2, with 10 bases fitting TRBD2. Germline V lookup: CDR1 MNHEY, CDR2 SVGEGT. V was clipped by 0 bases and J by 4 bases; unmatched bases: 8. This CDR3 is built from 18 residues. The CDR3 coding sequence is TGTGCCAGCAGTTACTCGAGGGGAGCGGGAGGGTTCACCGGGGAGCTGTTTTTT. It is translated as CASSYSRGAGGFTGELFF.

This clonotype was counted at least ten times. The CDR3 sequence: CASSLPLAEAFF. The DNA for the CDR3 is TGTGCCAGCAGCCTCCCATTAGCTGAAGCTTTCTTT. The chain joins TRBV28 to TRBJ1-1; the D is unclear. The CDR3 is 12 amino acids. From germline, CDR1 is MDHEN and CDR2 SYDVKM. V lost 6 bases, J lost 6 bases, and 11 bases lay in between.

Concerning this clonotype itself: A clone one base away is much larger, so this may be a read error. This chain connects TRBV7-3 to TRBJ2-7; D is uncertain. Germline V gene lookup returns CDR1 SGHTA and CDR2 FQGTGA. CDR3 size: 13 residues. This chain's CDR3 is CASSLGFSYEQCF. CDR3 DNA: TGTGCCAGCAGCTTAGGTTTCAGTTACGAGCAGTGCTTC.

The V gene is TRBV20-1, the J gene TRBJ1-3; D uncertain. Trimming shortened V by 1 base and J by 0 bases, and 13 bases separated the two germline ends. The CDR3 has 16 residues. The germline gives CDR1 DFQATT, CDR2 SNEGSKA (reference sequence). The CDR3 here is CSARVPSRDSGNTIYF. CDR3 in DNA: TGCAGTGCTAGAGTTCCCTCCCGGGACTCTGGAAACACCATATATTTT.

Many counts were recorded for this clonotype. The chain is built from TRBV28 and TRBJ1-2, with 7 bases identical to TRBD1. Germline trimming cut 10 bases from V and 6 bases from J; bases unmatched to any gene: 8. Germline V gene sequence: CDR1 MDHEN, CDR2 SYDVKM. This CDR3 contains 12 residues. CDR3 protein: CAITGALDGYTF. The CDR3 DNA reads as TGTGCCATTACAGGGGCCTTAGATGGCTACACCTTC.

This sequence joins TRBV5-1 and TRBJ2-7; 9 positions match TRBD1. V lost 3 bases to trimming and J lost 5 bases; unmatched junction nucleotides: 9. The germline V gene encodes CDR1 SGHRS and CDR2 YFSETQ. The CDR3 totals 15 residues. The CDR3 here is CASSSLGQGLHEQYF. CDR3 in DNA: TGCGCCAGCAGCTCGCTTGGACAGGGGTTACACGAGCAGTACTTC.

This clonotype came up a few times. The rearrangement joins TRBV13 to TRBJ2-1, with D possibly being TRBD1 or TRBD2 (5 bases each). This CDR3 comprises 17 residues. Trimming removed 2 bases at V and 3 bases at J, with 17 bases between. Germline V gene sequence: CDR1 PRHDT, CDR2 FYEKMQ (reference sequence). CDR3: CASSLRGAAAGYNEQFF. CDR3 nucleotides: TGTGCCAGCAGCTTAAGAGGGGCAGCGGCCGGCTACAATGAGCAGTTCTTC.

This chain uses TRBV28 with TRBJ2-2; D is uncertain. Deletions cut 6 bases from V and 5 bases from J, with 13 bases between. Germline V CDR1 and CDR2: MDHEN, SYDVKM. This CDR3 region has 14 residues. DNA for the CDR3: TGTGCCAGCAGATCAGACTCTGAGACCGGGGAGCTGTTTTTT. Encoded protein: CASRSDSETGELFF. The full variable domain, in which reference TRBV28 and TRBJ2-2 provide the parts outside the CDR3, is DVKVTQSSRYLVKRTGEKVFLECVQDMDHENMFWYRQDPGLGLRLIYFSYDVKMKEKGDIPEGYSVSREKKERFSLILESASTNQTSMYLCASRSDSETGELFFGEGSRLTVL.

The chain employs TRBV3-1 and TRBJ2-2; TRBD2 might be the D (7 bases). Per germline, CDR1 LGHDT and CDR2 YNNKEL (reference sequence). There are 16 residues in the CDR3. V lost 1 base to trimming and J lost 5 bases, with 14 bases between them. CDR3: CASSQVGGAWTGELFF. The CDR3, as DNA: TGTGCCAGCAGCCAAGTAGGGGGGGCCTGGACCGGGGAGCTGTTTTTT.

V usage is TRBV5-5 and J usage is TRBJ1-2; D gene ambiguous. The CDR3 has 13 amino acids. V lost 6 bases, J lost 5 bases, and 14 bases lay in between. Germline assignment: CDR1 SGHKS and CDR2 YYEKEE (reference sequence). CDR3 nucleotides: TGTGCCAGCACCGTCGGCCCTTATTATGGCTACACCTTC. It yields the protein CASTVGPYYGYTF.

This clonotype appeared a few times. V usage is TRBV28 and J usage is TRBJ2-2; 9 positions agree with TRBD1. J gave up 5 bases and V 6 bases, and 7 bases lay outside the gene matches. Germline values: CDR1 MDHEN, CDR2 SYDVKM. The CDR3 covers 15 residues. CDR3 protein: CASSATGGRTGELFF. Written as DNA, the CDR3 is TGTGCCAGCAGCGCGACAGGGGGAAGGACCGGGGAGCTGTTTTTT.

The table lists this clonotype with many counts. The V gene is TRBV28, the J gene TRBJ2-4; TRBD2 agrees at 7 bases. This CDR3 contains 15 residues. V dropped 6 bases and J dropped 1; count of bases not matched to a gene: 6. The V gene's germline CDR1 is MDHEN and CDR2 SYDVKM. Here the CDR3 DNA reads TGTGCCAGCAGCCCGGGAGGCTGGGCCAAAAACATTCAGTACTTC. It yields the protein CASSPGGWAKNIQYF.

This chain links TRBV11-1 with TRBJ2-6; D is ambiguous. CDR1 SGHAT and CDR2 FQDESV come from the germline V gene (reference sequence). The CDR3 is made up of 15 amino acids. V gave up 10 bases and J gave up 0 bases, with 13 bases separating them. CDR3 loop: CAIVMRNSGANVLTF. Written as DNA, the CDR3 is TGTGCCATCGTGATGCGGAACTCTGGGGCCAACGTCCTGACTTTC.

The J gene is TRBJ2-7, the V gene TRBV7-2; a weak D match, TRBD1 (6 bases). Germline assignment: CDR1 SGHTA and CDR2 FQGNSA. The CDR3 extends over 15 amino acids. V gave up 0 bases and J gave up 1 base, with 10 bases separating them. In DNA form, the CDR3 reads TGTGCCAGCAGCTTAGCGGGGGCGGCTTCCTACGAGCAGTACTTC. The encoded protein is CASSLAGAASYEQYF.

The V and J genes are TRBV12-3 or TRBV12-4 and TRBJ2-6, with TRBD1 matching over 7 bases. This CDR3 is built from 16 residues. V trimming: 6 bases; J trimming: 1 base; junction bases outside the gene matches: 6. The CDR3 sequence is CASSHPRGSGANVLTF. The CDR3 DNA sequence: TGTGCCAGCAGCCACCCCAGGGGGTCTGGGGCCAACGTCCTGACTTTC.

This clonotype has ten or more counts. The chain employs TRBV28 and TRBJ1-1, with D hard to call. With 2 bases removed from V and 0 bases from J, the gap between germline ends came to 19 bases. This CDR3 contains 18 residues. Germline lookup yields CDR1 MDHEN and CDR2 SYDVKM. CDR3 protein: CASSLKAWDWQMNTEAFF. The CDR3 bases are TGTGCCAGCAGTTTAAAGGCTTGGGATTGGCAGATGAACACTGAAGCTTTCTTT.

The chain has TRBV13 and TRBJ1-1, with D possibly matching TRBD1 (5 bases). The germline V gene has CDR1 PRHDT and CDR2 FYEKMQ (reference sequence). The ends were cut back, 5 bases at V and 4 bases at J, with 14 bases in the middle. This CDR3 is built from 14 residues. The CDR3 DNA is TGTGCCAGCAGCGCCAGGGAAGAGGGCACTGAAGCTTTCTTT. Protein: CASSAREEGTEAFF.

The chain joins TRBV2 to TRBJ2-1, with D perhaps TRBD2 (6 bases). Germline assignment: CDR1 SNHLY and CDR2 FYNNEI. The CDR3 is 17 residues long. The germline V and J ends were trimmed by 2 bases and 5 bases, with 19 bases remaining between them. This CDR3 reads CASSEPMEGRVNNEQFF. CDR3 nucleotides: TGTGCCAGCAGTGAACCGATGGAGGGTAGAGTGAACAATGAGCAGTTCTTC.

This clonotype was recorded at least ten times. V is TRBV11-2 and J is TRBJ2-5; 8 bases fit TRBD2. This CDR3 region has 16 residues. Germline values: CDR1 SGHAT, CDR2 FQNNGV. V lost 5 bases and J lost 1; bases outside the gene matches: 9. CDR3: CASSPREGSGQETQYF. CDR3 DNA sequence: TGTGCCAGCAGCCCCCGGGAGGGTAGCGGCCAAGAGACCCAGTACTTC. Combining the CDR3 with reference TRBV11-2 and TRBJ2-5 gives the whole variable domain EAGVAQSPRYKIIEKRQSVAFWCNPISGHATLYWYQQILGQGPKLLIQFQNNGVVDDSQLPKDRFSAERLKGVDSTLKIQPAKLEDSAVYLCASSPREGSGQETQYFGPGTRLLVL.

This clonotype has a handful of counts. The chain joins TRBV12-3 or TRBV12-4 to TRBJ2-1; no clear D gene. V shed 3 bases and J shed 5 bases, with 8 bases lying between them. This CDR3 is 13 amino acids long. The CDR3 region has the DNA TGTGCCAGCAGTTTCTTCAAAAACAATGAGCAGTTCTTC. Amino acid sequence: CASSFFKNNEQFF.

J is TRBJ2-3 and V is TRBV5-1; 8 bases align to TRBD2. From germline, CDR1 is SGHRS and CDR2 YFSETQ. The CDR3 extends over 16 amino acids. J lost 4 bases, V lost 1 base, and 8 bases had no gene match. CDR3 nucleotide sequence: TGCGCCAGCAGCTTGACAGCGGGAGCAAGTGCAGATACGCAGTATTTT. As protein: CASSLTAGASADTQYF.

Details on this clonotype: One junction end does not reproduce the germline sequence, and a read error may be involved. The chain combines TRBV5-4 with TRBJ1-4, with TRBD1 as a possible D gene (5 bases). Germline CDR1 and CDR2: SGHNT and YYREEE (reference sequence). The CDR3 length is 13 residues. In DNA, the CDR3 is TGTGCCAGCAGCCGGGGACCTAAGGAAAAACTGTTTTTT. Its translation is CASSRGPKEKLFF.

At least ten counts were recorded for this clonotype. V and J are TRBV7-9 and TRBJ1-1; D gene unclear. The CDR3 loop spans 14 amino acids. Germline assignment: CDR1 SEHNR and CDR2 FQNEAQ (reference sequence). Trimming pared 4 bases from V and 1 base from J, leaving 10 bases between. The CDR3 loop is CASSSVTENTEAFF. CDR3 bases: TGTGCCAGCAGCTCCGTGACGGAGAACACTGAAGCTTTCTTT.

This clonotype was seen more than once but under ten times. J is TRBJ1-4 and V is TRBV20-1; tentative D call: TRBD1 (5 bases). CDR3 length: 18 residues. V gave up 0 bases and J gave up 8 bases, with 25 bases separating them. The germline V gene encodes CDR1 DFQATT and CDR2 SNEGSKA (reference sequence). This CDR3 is CSARDRFFIGGPREKLFF. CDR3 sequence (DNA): TGCAGTGCTAGAGATCGCTTTTTTATTGGGGGACCGAGGGAAAAACTGTTTTTT.